The 16 T cell receptor beta chains presented below share a single source sample, sequenced in a study of breast tumors, draining lymph nodes, adjacent tissues. TCRdb ran MiXCR on the multiplex PCR reads and lists one entry per CDR3 protein. Seen here are roughly 14,000 distinct CDR3 sequences, around 50% observed once, and the top ten hold roughly 27%. Sequencing was carried out using tumor-adjacent breast tissue. The receptor set was obtained from a female donor with breast cancer. Some clones in this sample may be carry-over from other donors' samples.

This clonotype was seen ten or more times. The gene calls are TRBV4-3 and TRBJ2-3; TRBD2 matches at 10 bases. Germline values: CDR1 LGHNA, CDR2 YSLEER. The CDR3 consists of 15 residues. J gave up 7 bases and V 2 bases, and 6 bases lay outside the gene matches. In DNA form, the CDR3 reads TGCGCCAGCAGCCAACCCGGACTAGCGGAAAATACGCAGTATTTT. It encodes CASSQPGLAENTQYF.

The V call is TRBV9, the J call TRBJ1-2; 7 bases are a match to TRBD1. The CDR3 totals 13 residues. Losses at the gene ends were 3 bases for V and 7 bases for J; bases not matched to a gene: 6. Germline CDR1 reads SGDLS; CDR2 reads YYNGEE. Here the CDR3 DNA reads TGTGCCAGCAGCGGACAGGGAAGAGGTGGCTACACCTTC. Amino acids: CASSGQGRGGYTF.

Of note for this clonotype: At one end, the junction sequence differs from germline, possibly due to a read error. The DNA of the CDR3 is TGTGCCAGCAGCAGGACTAGCGGGCCCTACAATGAGCCGTTCTTC. Residues: CASSRTSGPYNEPFF. V gene TRBV14 combines with J gene TRBJ2-1, with 11 bases fitting TRBD2. The V gene's germline CDR1 is SGHDN and CDR2 FVKESK. CDR3 length equals 15 residues.

This clonotype was counted ten times or more. With a much larger clone just one base away, this may be a read error. No conserved phenylalanine or tryptophan ends this CDR3, so it is likely a read error. The chain joins TRBV7-9 to TRBJ2-5, with TRBD2 identical over 8 bases. Germline loops: CDR1 SEHNR, CDR2 FQNEAQ (reference sequence). Trimming removed 5 bases from V and 2 bases from J; junction bases left unmatched: 4. This CDR3 contains 14 residues. The chain's CDR3 is CASSGGGGQETQYL. For the CDR3, the DNA is TGTGCCAGCAGCGGGGGCGGGGGGCAAGAGACCCAGTACCTC.

Ten or more counts support this clonotype. This chain connects TRBV7-3 to TRBJ1-1, with TRBD1 matching over 8 bases. The CDR3 has 14 residues. J lost 5 bases, V lost 3 bases, and 5 bases had no gene match. Germline CDR1 reads SGHTA; CDR2 reads FQGTGA. The CDR3 sequence is CASSLTGVRTEAFF. The CDR3 nucleotides read TGTGCCAGCAGCTTGACAGGGGTTCGGACTGAAGCTTTCTTT.

By share, this clonotype ranks as medium-sized. This chain links TRBV5-1 with TRBJ2-7, with D maybe TRBD1 (6 bases). CDR1 and CDR2 (germline): SGHRS, YFSETQ. The CDR3 covers 14 residues. V lost 3 bases and J 0 bases, leaving 10 bases between the germline ends. The CDR3: CASSSTGHSYEQYF. The CDR3 nucleotides read TGCGCCAGCAGCTCGACAGGCCACTCCTACGAGCAGTACTTC.

This clonotype has ten or more counts. A clone one base away is much larger, so this may be a read error. The DNA for the CDR3 is TGCGCCAGCAGCCAAAGAGACCGGGACACCTCCTACGAGCAGTACTTC. Its translation is CASSQRDRDTSYEQYF. The chain carries TRBV4-1 and TRBJ2-7; D may be TRBD1 (6 bases). The length of the CDR3 is 16 residues. V was pared by 2 bases and J by 0 bases, with 14 bases between. Germline CDR1 MGHRA, CDR2 YSYEKL.

This clonotype was observed at least ten times. One end of the junction fails to match germline, which may point to a read error. The V and J genes are TRBV6-1 and TRBJ1-6, with TRBD1 identical over 11 bases. The CDR3 is 17 residues long. From germline, CDR1 is MNHNS and CDR2 SASEGT. The CDR3 sequence: CASSQAIGTGGGSPLHF. CDR3 coding DNA: TGTGCCAGCAGTCAAGCGATAGGGACAGGGGGTGGGTCACCCCTCCACTTT.

The V call is TRBV5-5, the J call TRBJ2-7; 11 positions match TRBD1. The CDR3 is 16 residues long. In germline, CDR1 is SGHKS, CDR2 YYEKEE (reference sequence). V lost 4 bases, J lost 1 base, and 7 bases stayed unmatched. CDR3: CASSGGQGDFSYEQYF. The CDR3 DNA follows: TGTGCCAGCAGCGGGGGACAGGGGGATTTTTCCTACGAGCAGTACTTC.

The rearrangement links TRBV7-2 to TRBJ1-5, with TRBD1 as a possible D gene (6 bases). Between the trimmed V and J ends, which lost 5 bases and 3 bases, there was a span of 14 bases. Germline lookup yields CDR1 SGHTA and CDR2 FQGNSA. This CDR3 region has 15 residues. CDR3 in amino acids: CASSTTGTNNQPQHF. DNA for the CDR3: TGTGCCAGCAGCACCACAGGGACAAACAATCAGCCCCAGCATTTT. Variable domain in full (rest from reference TRBV7-2 and TRBJ1-5): GAGVSQSPSNKVTEKGKDVELRCDPISGHTALYWYRQSLGQGLEFLIYFQGNSAPDKSGLPSDRFSAERTGGSVSTLTIQRTQQEDSAVYLCASSTTGTNNQPQHFGDGTRLSIL.

The chain recombines TRBV5-1 with TRBJ2-1; possibly TRBD1 for D (6 bases). This CDR3 spans 15 amino acids. The V gene lost 0 bases and the J gene lost 4 bases, with 11 bases spanning the gap. Germline-derived CDR1 and CDR2 are SGHRS and YFSETQ. The CDR3 sequence: CASSLGQVAYNEQFF. The DNA for the CDR3 is TGCGCCAGCAGCTTGGGACAGGTCGCTTACAATGAGCAGTTCTTC. Complete variable domain (other parts from reference TRBV5-1 and TRBJ2-1): KAGVTQTPRYLIKTRGQQVTLSCSPISGHRSVSWYQQTPGQGLQFLFEYFSETQRNKGNFPGRFSGRQFSNSRSEMNVSTLELGDSALYLCASSLGQVAYNEQFFGPGTRLTVL.

Ten or more counts support this clonotype. J is TRBJ2-7 and V is TRBV28, with D hard to call. The CDR3 has 13 amino acids. Germline assignment: CDR1 MDHEN and CDR2 SYDVKM. Trimming stripped 3 bases from V and 2 bases from J, with 8 bases between. In DNA form, the CDR3 reads TGTGCCAGCAGTTTGGTAGACCCCTACGAGCAGTACTTC. Its translation is CASSLVDPYEQYF.

This rearrangement joins TRBV29-1 to TRBJ2-1; 12 nucleotides agree with TRBD2. The CDR3 contains 18 residues. V lost 3 bases, J lost 8 bases, and 17 bases stayed unmatched. Germline V gives CDR1 SQVTM, CDR2 ANQGSEA. The CDR3 protein is CSVEIYETSGGGGDEQFF. Written as DNA, the CDR3 is TGCAGCGTTGAGATCTACGAGACTAGCGGGGGAGGGGGGGATGAGCAGTTCTTC.

This clonotype was seen repeatedly, ten times or more. The chain has TRBV20-1 and TRBJ2-1; D is possibly TRBD1 (5 bases). Trimming removed 4 bases from V and 7 bases from J, with 23 bases in between. In germline, CDR1 is DFQATT, CDR2 SNEGSKA (reference sequence). The CDR3 length is 16 residues. The CDR3 loop is CSATSLGHPGENEQFF. CDR3 DNA: TGCAGTGCTACCAGTTTAGGACACCCAGGAGAGAATGAGCAGTTCTTC.

This clonotype was detected only a few times. This chain links TRBV6-6 with TRBJ1-1, with D tentatively TRBD1 (6 bases). Trimming took 6 bases from V and 4 from J, leaving 21 bases between them. This CDR3 has 16 amino acids. Germline values: CDR1 MNHNY, CDR2 SVGAGI (reference sequence). CDR3 in DNA: TGTGCCAGCAGCTCACAGGGAGAATTAATGTCCACTGAAGCTTTCTTT. It yields the protein CASSSQGELMSTEAFF.

Ten or more counts support this clonotype. The rearrangement links TRBV6-5 to TRBJ1-5; D is unresolved. CDR3 length: 13 amino acids. The V gene lost 6 bases and the J gene lost 5 bases, with 11 bases spanning the gap. Germline CDR1 is MNHEY and CDR2 is SVGAGI. Here the CDR3 DNA reads TGTGCCAGCAGCTTTGATAGGTATCAGCCCCAGCATTTT. Translated: CASSFDRYQPQHF.